This T cell receptor (beta chain) was retrieved from a study of T cell responses to AZD1222 COVID-19 vaccine. Study conclusions and caveats: Spike-specific TCR breadth and depth rose after two AZD1222 doses. Clonal diversity may have been underestimated in mostly white British donors. CD4 TCRs associated with vaccination spanned spike, dominating at 160-218 and 743-854. Repertoires were collected only later (after the peak T cell response had occurred).

Notes on this clone: Its antigen is undetermined.

CDR1 is MRHNA, CDR2 SNTAGT, per germline. This CDR3 comprises 21 residues. V lost 0 bases, J lost 7 bases, and 34 bases lay in between. Assay used: immunoSEQ multiplex PCR; TCRdb lists only in-frame clones, some missing. The sample has under 80,000 clones; more than 70% are singletons. This receptor was taken from an adult in good health. The material was peripheral blood, obtained on day 0 of AZD1222 vaccination. This chain uses TRBV6-4 with TRBJ2-7; tentative D call: TRBD2 (7 bases). This chain's CDR3 is CASSDSSSTRRATVRGGEQYF. DNA for the CDR3: TGTGCCAGCAGTGACTCGTCCTCAACCAGAAGGGCTACGGTAAGGGGGGGAGAGCAGTACTTC.